Sequencing of this TCR beta chain was carried out in a study of Graves' ophthalmopathy and Graves' hyperthyroidism. The wider study: Peripheral blood was gathered at the point of initial diagnosis, before any treatment started.

This clonotype showed up many times. Amplification targeted the TCR beta CDR3 regions, with RNA transcripts as the source material. Second-round multiplex PCR came after a first-round RT-PCR that employed HTBI primers. TCRdb reanalysed the multiplex PCR reads using MiXCR and keeps one entry per CDR3 protein. The sample shows approximately 330,000 distinct CDR3 sequences, about a sixth of them seen only once. The V and J ends lost 4 bases and 5 bases respectively, with 14 bases between them. The CDR3 covers 14 residues. Orbital computed tomography and thyroid ultrasound, along with TRAb, serum thyroxine and clinical symptoms, underpinned diagnosis. PBMCs were isolated from a roughly 9.6 ml sample of fresh peripheral blood.

J is TRBJ1-1 and V is TRBV12-3 or TRBV12-4; D gene ambiguous. Sequencing input: peripheral blood. The sequence derives from an adult man with Graves' ophthalmopathy. The CDR3 sequence is CASSSGLTPTEAFF. For the CDR3, the DNA is TGTGCCAGCAGTTCTGGACTTACACCTACTGAAGCTTTCTTT.